A single sample gave rise to the 31 T cell receptor beta chains below, sequenced in a study of blood T cell repertoires in COVID-19. Method: immunoSEQ multiplex PCR; TCRdb's copy keeps in-frame clones and lacks some. The data show 200,000 or so clones, 84% seen once. Sequencing was done on a sample of PBMCs or T cells enriched from blood (not recorded which). These receptors all stem from a man in his forties who had recovered from COVID-19.

The chain recombines TRBV19 with TRBJ1-4; 7 bases align to TRBD1. J was trimmed by 0 bases and V by 8 bases; bases with no gene match: 6. The CDR3 extends over 15 amino acids. Germline CDR1 LNHDA, CDR2 SQIVND (reference sequence). The DNA for the CDR3 is TGTGCCAGTTCGGCCGGGACAGCAACTAATGAAAAACTGTTTTTT. As protein: CASSAGTATNEKLFF.

The V and J genes are TRBV5-1 and TRBJ1-4; 7 bases line up with TRBD1. Germline CDR1 and CDR2: SGHRS and YFSETQ. This CDR3 contains 14 residues. The J segment lost 5 bases and the V segment lost 0 bases, leaving 1 base of the junction unmatched. CDR3 sequence: CASSLGQGNEKLFF. The DNA of the CDR3 is TGCGCCAGCAGCTTGGGACAGGGAAATGAAAAACTGTTTTTT.

The chain joins TRBV25-1 to TRBJ1-6; TRBD1 matches 10 bases. The CDR3 consists of 14 residues. CDR1 and CDR2 (germline): MGHDK, SYGVNS. Trimming at V came to 7 bases and at J to 11 bases, leaving 8 bases not matched to a gene. CDR3 residues: CASKGTGVKTPLHF. The CDR3 nucleotides are TGTGCCAGCAAAGGGACAGGGGTTAAGACACCCCTCCACTTT.

The rearrangement uses TRBV7-5 and TRBJ1-2; the tabulated D call, TRBD1, remains unverified against the DNA. TRBV7-5 is assigned pseudogene status. This CDR3 has 13 residues. The CDR3 region has the DNA TGTGCCAGAAGCTTAGGACAGGGAGCTAGCTACACCTTC. It encodes CARSLGQGASYTF.

V is TRBV13 and J is TRBJ1-2; TRBD1 is a possible D gene (5 bases). Germline CDR1 reads PRHDT; CDR2 reads FYEKMQ (reference sequence). This CDR3 comprises 14 residues. Trimming shortened V by 0 bases and J by 0 bases, and 5 bases separated the two germline ends. CDR3 amino acids: CASSLGTANYGYTF. Here the CDR3 DNA reads TGTGCCAGCAGCTTAGGGACAGCTAACTATGGCTACACCTTC.

This clone was found once. The chain couples TRBV11-3 to TRBJ2-1, with D possibly matching TRBD1 (6 bases). The V end was cut by 1 base, the J end by 8 bases, with 12 bases between. The CDR3 is 14 amino acids. Looked up from germline, CDR1 is SGHNT and CDR2 is YENEEA. CDR3 coding DNA: TGTGCCAGCAGCTTAGGGGGGCTAGTGCATGAGCAGTTCTTC. Its translation is CASSLGGLVHEQFF.

This chain connects TRBV11-2 to TRBJ2-2; 9 nucleotides agree with TRBD1. There are 17 residues in the CDR3. Germline-derived CDR1 and CDR2 are SGHAT and FQNNGV. V gave up 6 bases and J gave up 5 bases; unmatched junction bases: 13. The CDR3 DNA is TGTGCCAGCAGACGCATAAGGGACAGGGTTAGAACCGGGGAGCTGTTTTTT. Its protein product is CASRRIRDRVRTGELFF.

The rearrangement uses TRBV7-2 and TRBJ2-3; 11 bases match TRBD2. V shed 5 bases and J 3 bases; nucleotides not matched to a gene: 7. The CDR3 extends over 16 amino acids. CDR1 and CDR2 from the germline V gene are SGHTA and FQGNSA. CDR3 in DNA: TGTGCCAGCAGCATTCCTAGCGGGGGGCATACAGATACGCAGTATTTT. This sequence encodes CASSIPSGGHTDTQYF.

This clone was counted a single time. The chain joins TRBV19 to TRBJ1-2; 9 bases are a match to TRBD1. Germline CDR1 reads LNHDA; CDR2 reads SQIVND (reference sequence). CDR3 length: 18 amino acids. After removal of 4 bases from V and 1 base from J, the junction contained 13 bases not matched to a gene. The CDR3 protein is CASSTRDRAKDGNYGYTF. The CDR3 DNA is TGTGCCAGTAGTACAAGGGACAGGGCGAAGGACGGTAACTATGGCTACACCTTC.

The V call is TRBV20-1, the J call TRBJ1-1, with D maybe TRBD1 (5 bases). V was shortened by 3 bases and J by 11 bases, with 16 bases between the two germline ends. Per germline, CDR1 DFQATT and CDR2 SNEGSKA (reference sequence). The CDR3 spans 12 residues. The CDR3 region is CSASVREDAAFF. In DNA form, the CDR3 reads TGCAGTGCTAGTGTCAGGGAAGACGCGGCTTTCTTT.

Here the CDR3 reads CASSDQGRTFGSYEQYF. As DNA, the CDR3 is TGTGCCAGCAGTGATCAGGGGCGGACTTTCGGCTCCTACGAGCAGTACTTC. The rearrangement uses TRBV6-1 and TRBJ2-7; TRBD1 might be the D (6 bases). CDR1 MNHNS and CDR2 SASEGT come from the germline V gene. The CDR3 is 17 amino acids. The V end lost 3 bases, the J end lost 0 bases, and 18 bases lay between the germline ends.

The chain recombines TRBV23-1 with TRBJ2-5; 12 bases are shared with TRBD2. TRBV23-1 carries the ORF label, with uncertain function. V was clipped by 0 bases and J by 4 bases; unmatched bases: 15. The CDR3 sequence is 20 residues long. The CDR3 coding sequence is TGCGCCAGCAGTCAATCGCTCCTAGCGGGGGGGCCAGGGCACCCAGAGACCCAGTACTTC. This translates into CASSQSLLAGGPGHPETQYF.

This rearrangement joins TRBV10-3 to TRBJ1-3; 7 nucleotides line up with TRBD1. Germline V gene sequence: CDR1 ENHRY, CDR2 SYGVKD. The CDR3 is made up of 13 amino acids. V was pared by 6 bases and J by 4 bases, with 3 bases of the junction left unmatched. CDR3 amino acids: CAIRRGQGNTIYF. Here the CDR3 DNA reads TGTGCCATCAGGAGGGGGCAGGGAAACACCATATATTTT.

V is TRBV27 and J is TRBJ1-1; TRBD1 matches 7 bases. V shed 6 bases and J 5 bases; nucleotides not matched to a gene: 9. The CDR3 spans 14 residues. The germline gives CDR1 MNHEY, CDR2 SMNVEV (reference sequence). The CDR3 nucleotides are TGTGCCAGCAGCCCCCAGGGGGTGGGAACTGAAGCTTTCTTT. Residues: CASSPQGVGTEAFF.

The gene calls are TRBV6-5 and TRBJ2-1; TRBD2 agrees at 10 bases. The CDR3 length is 15 residues. The V and J ends lost 4 bases and 4 bases, in that order; junction bases with no gene match: 4. Germline CDR1 MNHEY, CDR2 SVGAGI. CDR3: CASSSSGGLYNEQFF. The CDR3, as DNA: TGTGCCAGCAGTTCTAGCGGGGGCCTTTACAATGAGCAGTTCTTC.

This clone was found once. V is TRBV4-2 and J is TRBJ1-1; TRBD1 matches at 7 bases. Germline values: CDR1 LGHNA, CDR2 YNFKEQ. With 0 bases clipped from V and 6 bases from J, the junction kept 7 bases outside the gene matches. The CDR3 covers 15 residues. CDR3 region: CASSQEAGGSAEAFF. In DNA form, the CDR3 reads TGTGCCAGCAGCCAAGAGGCAGGGGGTAGTGCTGAAGCTTTCTTT.

V usage is TRBV15 and J usage is TRBJ1-3; no reliable D call. Germline assignment: CDR1 LNHNV and CDR2 YYDKDF (reference sequence). This CDR3 contains 15 residues. V was trimmed by 3 bases and J by 7 bases, leaving 16 bases between them. The CDR3 nucleotides read TGTGCCACCAGCAGTTATATGAGCCCCGGGAACACCATATATTTT. Residues: CATSSYMSPGNTIYF.

The chain's CDR3 is CASSVQGLDTGELFF. The CDR3 DNA follows: TGTGCCAGCAGCGTACAGGGACTTGACACCGGGGAGCTGTTTTTT. The gene calls are TRBV9 and TRBJ2-2, with a possible D match to TRBD2 (6 bases). The CDR3 covers 15 residues. V lost 1 base and J lost 3, with 10 bases in between. Germline assignment: CDR1 SGDLS and CDR2 YYNGEE. Drawing the rest from reference TRBV9 and TRBJ2-2, the complete variable domain is DSGVTQTPKHLITATGQRVTLRCSPRSGDLSVYWYQQSLDQGLQFLIQYYNGEERAKGNILERFSAQQFPDLHSELNLSSLELGDSALYFCASSVQGLDTGELFFGEGSRLTVL.

In DNA form, the CDR3 reads TGCGCCAGCAGCTTGGTAGGGGTGGGGGCCAACGTCCTGACTTTC. Amino acid sequence: CASSLVGVGANVLTF. The chain uses TRBV5-1 and TRBJ2-6, with D possibly TRBD1 on 5 matching bases. Trimming removed 0 bases at V and 4 bases at J, with 8 bases between. The CDR3 has 15 amino acids. The germline V gene encodes CDR1 SGHRS and CDR2 YFSETQ.

This chain joins TRBV11-1 and TRBJ2-7; 8 bases match TRBD1. The V gene end was trimmed by 5 bases and the J gene end by 2 bases; junction bases not matched to a gene: 5. Germline-derived CDR1 and CDR2 are SGHAT and FQDESV (reference sequence). The CDR3 length is 14 residues. The DNA of the CDR3 is TGTGCCAGCAGCCGGACAGGGACGCCCTACGAGCAGTACTTC. This gives the protein CASSRTGTPYEQYF.

This clone was seen only a few times. The chain has TRBV18 and TRBJ1-6, with D perhaps matching TRBD1 (5 bases). Germline V gene sequence: CDR1 KGHSH, CDR2 LQKENI. This CDR3 is 12 amino acids long. CDR3 in DNA: TGTGCGGGTCAGGCAGGGAATTCACCCCTCCACTTT. This gives the protein CAGQAGNSPLHF.

The chain links TRBV11-2 to TRBJ2-3; TRBD2 matches at 8 bases. The CDR3 is made up of 16 amino acids. Germline assignment: CDR1 SGHAT and CDR2 FQNNGV. Trimming removed 5 bases from V and 1 base from J; junction bases left unmatched: 8. The CDR3: CASSPGAGARTDTQYF. Written as DNA, the CDR3 is TGTGCCAGCAGCCCCGGAGCGGGGGCCCGCACAGATACGCAGTATTTT.

This rearrangement joins TRBV9 to TRBJ1-2; tentatively, D is TRBD1 (6 bases). The CDR3 contains 15 residues. Germline assignment: CDR1 SGDLS and CDR2 YYNGEE. V was pared by 4 bases and J by 5 bases, with 18 bases between. CDR3 DNA sequence: TGTGCCAGCAGCTCTGCTGGGGGCAGGGGTTATGGCTACACCTTC. Its protein is CASSSAGGRGYGYTF.

Note on this clone: The germline gene is not matched at one end of the junction; a read error may be the cause. V usage is TRBV11-2 and J usage is TRBJ2-7, with TRBD1 identical over 8 bases. CDR3 length equals 13 residues. CDR1 SGHAT and CDR2 FQNNGV come from the germline V gene. Here the CDR3 DNA reads TGTGCCAGCAGCCAGGACAGGGTATTAGAGCGGTACTTC. Protein: CASSQDRVLERYF.

This clone was counted once. The CDR3 region is CSARPGETQYF. DNA for the CDR3: TGCAGTGCTCGACCGGGAGAGACCCAGTACTTC. V and J are TRBV20-1 and TRBJ2-5; D is unclear. The CDR3 totals 11 residues. Trimming shortened V by 5 bases and J by 4 bases, and 8 bases separated the two germline ends. In germline, CDR1 is DFQATT, CDR2 SNEGSKA (reference sequence).

The chain combines TRBV28 with TRBJ1-1; 10 bases line up with TRBD1. CDR1 is MDHEN and CDR2 is SYDVKM in the germline V gene. V lost 6 bases and J lost 6; bases outside the gene matches: 7. CDR3 size: 14 residues. This CDR3 is CASRGTGVFAEAFF. CDR3 sequence (DNA): TGTGCCAGCAGGGGGACAGGGGTTTTCGCTGAAGCTTTCTTT.

This clone was observed a single time. The V gene is TRBV18, the J gene TRBJ2-1; perhaps TRBD2 as D (6 bases). V lost 5 bases and J 5 bases, leaving 13 bases between the germline ends. The CDR3 length is 14 residues. Germline V gene sequence: CDR1 KGHSH, CDR2 LQKENI. In DNA, the CDR3 is TGTGCCAGCTCATCCGGGACTGCCGACAATGAGCAGTTCTTC. Protein: CASSSGTADNEQFF.

The chain carries TRBV3-1 (or the pseudogene TRBV3-2) and TRBJ2-1; D is unresolved. Between the trimmed V and J ends, which lost 0 bases and 6 bases, there was a span of 6 bases. CDR1 and CDR2 (germline): LGHDT, YNNKEL (reference sequence). The CDR3 is 13 amino acids. The CDR3 protein is CASSQDYSNEQFF. The CDR3 DNA follows: TGTGCCAGCAGCCAAGATTACAGCAATGAGCAGTTCTTC.

CDR3 bases: TGTGCCAGCAGTCCTACCCCGAACTATAATCAGCCCCAGCATTTT. Its translation is CASSPTPNYNQPQHF. This rearrangement joins TRBV6-5 to TRBJ1-5; D gene uncertain. The length of the CDR3 is 15 residues. In germline, CDR1 is MNHEY, CDR2 SVGAGI. Trimming took off 5 bases at V and 4 bases at J, with 15 bases between the two ends.

The V and J genes are TRBV5-1 and TRBJ1-4, with a possible D match to TRBD1 (6 bases). The CDR3 spans 14 residues. The germline gives CDR1 SGHRS, CDR2 YFSETQ. The V and J ends lost 0 bases and 4 bases respectively, with 7 bases between them. Here the CDR3 reads CASSLGGHNEKLFF. The CDR3 DNA reads TGCGCCAGCAGCTTGGGGGGGCATAATGAAAAACTGTTTTTT.

This CDR3 reads CAISESTASGGLSTDTQYF. In nucleotides, the CDR3 is TGTGCCATCAGTGAGTCGACAGCTAGCGGGGGACTTAGCACAGATACGCAGTATTTT. The chain has TRBV10-3 and TRBJ2-3, with TRBD2 matching 10 bases. The CDR3 runs 19 residues. V was clipped by 0 bases and J by 0 bases; unmatched bases: 9. Germline V CDR1 and CDR2: ENHRY, SYGVKD.